These 20 T cell receptor beta chains were all obtained from the same sample, sequenced in a study of blood T cell repertoires in COVID-19. Clones were read by immunoSEQ multiplex PCR, and TCRdb kept only the in-frame ones, dropping some. The sample contains under 130,000 clones, approximately 80% of which appear only once. Sequencing was done on a sample of peripheral blood. The origin of the receptors is a human donor in a cohort sampled during active COVID-19.

The chain combines TRBV30 with TRBJ1-1; no clear D gene. The germline CDR1 and CDR2 sequences are GTSNPN and SVGIG (reference sequence). V was clipped by 2 bases and J by 3 bases, with 4 bases between them. This CDR3 contains 11 residues. This chain's CDR3 is CAWSQYTEAFF. The CDR3 DNA is TGTGCCTGGAGTCAGTACACTGAAGCTTTCTTT.

This chain joins TRBV6-6 and TRBJ2-7; 7 nucleotides match TRBD1. In germline, CDR1 is MNHNY, CDR2 SVGAGI (reference sequence). V lost 5 bases, J lost 9 bases, and 10 bases stayed unmatched. The CDR3 is made up of 13 amino acids. Here the CDR3 DNA reads TGTGCCAGCAGTCCCTCGGACAGGCGTACGCAGTACTTC. Encoded protein: CASSPSDRRTQYF.

The chain uses TRBV2 and TRBJ2-1; 8 nucleotides line up with TRBD1. After removal of 8 bases from V and 6 bases from J, the junction contained 9 bases not matched to a gene. CDR1 is SNHLY, CDR2 FYNNEI, per germline. The length of the CDR3 is 14 residues. CDR3 protein: CASLGQGRGNEQFF. CDR3 DNA: TGTGCCAGCCTAGGACAGGGAAGGGGCAATGAGCAGTTCTTC.

The chain employs TRBV3-1 (or the pseudogene TRBV3-2) and TRBJ1-2; a weak D match, TRBD1 (5 bases). CDR3 length: 15 residues. Germline lookup yields CDR1 LGHDT and CDR2 YNNKEL (reference sequence). The V end was cut by 3 bases, the J end by 5 bases, with 16 bases between. The CDR3 coding sequence is TGTGCCAGCAGCCAGCCAACAGGCACATCATATGGCTACACCTTC. Its protein product is CASSQPTGTSYGYTF.

V gene TRBV7-9 combines with J gene TRBJ2-1; D is perhaps TRBD1 (6 bases). Germline assignment: CDR1 SEHNR and CDR2 FQNEAQ (reference sequence). V lost 5 bases and J lost 8, with 13 bases in between. The CDR3 contains 13 residues. The CDR3 protein is CASSTLRGDEQFF. The DNA for the CDR3 is TGTGCCAGCAGCACACTCAGGGGTGATGAGCAGTTCTTC.

The chain has TRBV11-2 and TRBJ1-4; possible D gene TRBD1, 6 bases. This CDR3 contains 14 residues. Germline CDR1 reads SGHAT; CDR2 reads FQNNGV. V was cut by 5 bases and J by 8 bases, with 15 bases left in between. The CDR3 bases are TGTGCCAGCAGCCTTGCGGGGGCGGAAGAAAAACTGTTTTTT. Translated: CASSLAGAEEKLFF.

This chain links TRBV5-1 with TRBJ1-2, with 9 bases aligning to TRBD1. CDR1 and CDR2 (germline): SGHRS, YFSETQ. CDR3 length: 15 amino acids. The V and J ends lost 0 bases and 4 bases, in that order; junction bases with no gene match: 4. As DNA, the CDR3 is TGCGCCAGCAGCTTGGTCCCGGGACAGGGCTATGGCTACACCTTC. It specifies CASSLVPGQGYGYTF. The full variable domain, rest sourced from reference TRBV5-1 and TRBJ1-2, is KAGVTQTPRYLIKTRGQQVTLSCSPISGHRSVSWYQQTPGQGLQFLFEYFSETQRNKGNFPGRFSGRQFSNSRSEMNVSTLELGDSALYLCASSLVPGQGYGYTFGSGTRLTVV.

The gene calls are TRBV6-1 and TRBJ1-6; TRBD1 might be the D (6 bases). Germline CDR1 and CDR2: MNHNS and SASEGT. Trimming took 2 bases from V and 7 from J, leaving 12 bases between them. CDR3 size: 15 residues. CDR3 coding DNA: TGTGCCAGCAGTGAACAAGGACAGAGGAATTCACCCCTCCACTTT. Its translation: CASSEQGQRNSPLHF.

The rearrangement joins TRBV21-1 to TRBJ1-1; the table's D call, TRBD1, has no DNA check behind it. TRBV21-1 is an annotated pseudogene. The CDR3 contains 14 residues. The CDR3 loop reads CASSNNRGGTEAFF. In DNA form, the CDR3 reads TGTGCCAGCAGCAACAACAGGGGGGGCACTGAAGCTTTCTTT.

This clone was observed a few times. The CDR3 region has the DNA TGTGCCAGCGAACCGACAGGGGGCAATTCACCCCTCCACTTT. Its translation is CASEPTGGNSPLHF. This chain joins TRBV3-1 (or the pseudogene TRBV3-2) and TRBJ1-6; 10 bases match TRBD1. V was clipped by 8 bases and J by 7 bases; unmatched bases: 5. Germline CDR1 LGHDT, CDR2 YNNKEL (reference sequence). The CDR3 length is 14 residues.

The gene calls are TRBV3-1 (or the pseudogene TRBV3-2) and TRBJ2-1, with D possibly matching TRBD2 (7 bases). The CDR3 totals 16 residues. The V gene's germline CDR1 is LGHDT and CDR2 YNNKEL (reference sequence). Between the trimmed V and J ends, which lost 0 bases and 4 bases, there was a span of 13 bases. Here the CDR3 DNA reads TGTGCCAGCAGCCAAGATTCAAGGGGGGGGTACAATGAGCAGTTCTTC. It codes for CASSQDSRGGYNEQFF.

The rearrangement uses TRBV18 and TRBJ2-2; a possible D gene is TRBD2 (5 bases). CDR1 and CDR2 (germline): KGHSH, LQKENI. The CDR3 covers 13 residues. Trimming pared 6 bases from V and 7 bases from J, leaving 12 bases between. CDR3 sequence reads: CASSPRADGELFF. The CDR3, as DNA: TGTGCCAGCTCCCCTAGAGCGGACGGGGAGCTGTTTTTT.

The gene calls are TRBV6-2 or TRBV6-3 and TRBJ1-5; tentative D call: TRBD1 (5 bases). CDR1 MNHEY and CDR2 SVGEGT come from the germline V gene. The length of the CDR3 is 15 residues. V lost 5 bases, J lost 2 bases, and 13 bases lay in between. CDR3 nucleotides: TGTGCCAGCAGTGCCCAGGGCCTCGGCAATCAGCCCCAGCATTTT. Its translation: CASSAQGLGNQPQHF.

This clone is a singleton in its sample. Other nucleotide sequences in the sample specify the same CDR3. The gene calls are TRBV5-1 and TRBJ2-7, with 9 bases aligning to TRBD1. In germline, CDR1 is SGHRS, CDR2 YFSETQ. The CDR3 runs to 15 residues. Germline trimming cut 4 bases from V and 0 bases from J; bases unmatched to any gene: 5. As DNA, the CDR3 is TGCGCCAGCAGCCCCGGACAGGGGAGCTCCTACGAGCAGTACTTC. It yields the protein CASSPGQGSSYEQYF. The variable domain in full, completed from reference TRBV5-1 and TRBJ2-7, reads KAGVTQTPRYLIKTRGQQVTLSCSPISGHRSVSWYQQTPGQGLQFLFEYFSETQRNKGNFPGRFSGRQFSNSRSEMNVSTLELGDSALYLCASSPGQGSSYEQYFGPGTRLTVT.

The chain carries TRBV7-9 and TRBJ1-3; a possible D gene is TRBD1 (5 bases). V was clipped by 5 bases and J by 1 base, with 12 bases between them. Germline CDR1 and CDR2: SEHNR and FQNEAQ (reference sequence). The CDR3 spans 15 residues. The DNA for the CDR3 is TGTGCCAGCAGCAGTTCGGGGGGGTCTGGAAACACCATATATTTT. Its protein is CASSSSGGSGNTIYF.

V usage is TRBV3-1 (or the pseudogene TRBV3-2) and J usage is TRBJ2-7; D is uncertain. Trimming removed 6 bases from V and 3 bases from J, with 12 bases in between. Germline V gene sequence: CDR1 LGHDT, CDR2 YNNKEL (reference sequence). The CDR3 consists of 13 residues. The CDR3, as DNA: TGTGCCAGCAGTCAGGTCATGGGCTACGAGCAGTACTTC. This gives the protein CASSQVMGYEQYF.

The gene calls are TRBV27 and TRBJ1-2; D might be TRBD1 (5 bases). The V gene's germline CDR1 is MNHEY and CDR2 SMNVEV (reference sequence). The CDR3 has 13 amino acids. V was trimmed by 10 bases and J by 3 bases, leaving 15 bases between them. The chain's CDR3 is CATSGSPHYGYTF. CDR3 in DNA: TGTGCCACTTCAGGGTCTCCCCACTATGGCTACACCTTC.

CDR3 protein: CASTSPPGTAYTGELFF. Written as DNA, the CDR3 is TGTGCCAGCACATCCCCGCCCGGGACAGCATACACCGGGGAGCTGTTTTTT. The gene calls are TRBV18 and TRBJ2-2, with 7 bases that match TRBD1. This CDR3 region has 17 residues. With 8 bases clipped from V and 3 bases from J, the junction kept 15 bases outside the gene matches. The V gene's germline CDR1 is KGHSH and CDR2 LQKENI. Variable domain in full (rest from reference TRBV18 and TRBJ2-2): NAGVMQNPRHLVRRRGQEARLRCSPMKGHSHVYWYRQLPEEGLKFMVYLQKENIIDESGMPKERFSAEFPKEGPSILRIQQVVRGDSAAYFCASTSPPGTAYTGELFFGEGSRLTVL.

The gene calls are TRBV21-1 and TRBJ2-1; the tabulated D call, TRBD2, remains unverified against the DNA. TRBV21-1 is termed a pseudogene. The CDR3 extends over 18 amino acids. DNA of the CDR3: TGTGCCAGCAGCAAAACGCGAACTAGCGGGGTGTCCTACAATGAGCAGTTCTTC. Amino acid sequence: CASSKTRTSGVSYNEQFF.

The V call is TRBV6-2 or TRBV6-3, the J call TRBJ2-1; 9 bases are a match to TRBD2. Per the germline V gene, CDR1 is MNHEY and CDR2 is SVGEGT. CDR3 size: 19 residues. The V and J ends lost 0 bases and 7 bases, in that order; junction bases with no gene match: 16. This CDR3 is CASSYSYRSGTSSRNEQFF. In DNA, the CDR3 is TGTGCCAGCAGTTACTCCTATCGAAGCGGGACTAGCTCGCGGAATGAGCAGTTCTTC.